Presented here are 4 T cell receptor beta chains from one specimen sequenced in a study of response to subunit inactivated influenza vaccine. TCRdb fed the RT-PCR reads into MiXCR, producing one record per CDR3 protein. The repertoire holds some 850,000 distinct CDR3 sequences, about 18% seen once, with under 13% in the top ten. The source was PBMCs from blood, collected around 5 days after vaccination. These receptors were obtained from a man aged 45-60 years who received an inactivated influenza vaccine.

This clonotype has only a few counts. Here the CDR3 DNA reads TGTGCCAGCAGTTTTAAGCGGGGTGGCGGCGAGACCCAGTACTTC. Amino acid sequence: CASSFKRGGGETQYF. The genes are TRBV12-3 or TRBV12-4 and TRBJ2-5; TRBD2 aligns across 7 bases. CDR3 length equals 15 residues. Trimming took 3 bases from V and 5 from J; bases not matched to a gene: 9.

The V gene is TRBV4-2, the J gene TRBJ2-2; 7 bases are shared with TRBD2. Trimming took 0 bases from V and 4 from J; bases not matched to a gene: 11. This CDR3 spans 18 amino acids. Germline V gene lookup returns CDR1 LGHNA and CDR2 YNFKEQ. The DNA of the CDR3 is TGTGCCAGCAGCCAAGATTTGACGGCGGGAGAAGGCACCGGGGAGCTGTTTTTT. Its protein product is CASSQDLTAGEGTGELFF.

This clonotype showed up just a few times. This sequence joins TRBV7-2 and TRBJ2-3, with unresolved D. The length of the CDR3 is 13 residues. Per germline, CDR1 SGHTA and CDR2 FQGNSA. Trimming left V 0 bases short and J 7 bases short, with 8 bases between. The CDR3 DNA follows: TGTGCCAGCAGCTTAGCGATTCGAAATACGCAGTATTTT. Encoded protein: CASSLAIRNTQYF.

This clonotype appeared a few times. The chain has TRBV20-1 and TRBJ2-3, with D possibly called TRBD1 or TRBD2 (5 bases each). This CDR3 is 12 amino acids long. V gave up 7 bases and J gave up 3 bases, with 11 bases separating them. The germline CDR1 and CDR2 sequences are DFQATT and SNEGSKA (reference sequence). Here the CDR3 DNA reads TGCAGTGAGAGGGGTATAACAGATACGCAGTATTTT. Protein sequence: CSERGITDTQYF.